This T cell receptor (beta chain) stems from a study of technical replicates of blood from a few donors. Clones were read by immunoSEQ multiplex PCR, and TCRdb kept only the in-frame ones, dropping some. The sample has tens of thousands of clones, about 91% seen once. This clone was seen once. V was cut by 7 bases and J by 5 bases, with 21 bases left in between. CDR3 length: 15 residues. CDR1 is MNHEY and CDR2 is SVGAGI in the germline V gene. The chain carries TRBV6-5 and TRBJ2-7, with D tentatively TRBD1 (6 bases). The sequenced sample was T cells isolated from PBMCs. The TCR sequence derives from a human donor in good health. The CDR3 DNA reads as TGTGCCAGCAAACCCTTAACGGACAGTTTTAACGAGCAGTACTTC. This sequence encodes CASKPLTDSFNEQYF.